This T cell receptor (beta chain) was profiled in a study of blood T cell repertoires in COVID-19. Study summary: PBMCs, B-cell-depleted T cells, or T cells provided the cDNA or gDNA that made up the material.

The table came from immunoSEQ multiplex PCR; TCRdb's copy has only in-frame clones and leaves some out. Here the sample spans some 66,000 clones, around 84% being singletons. With V trimmed by 4 bases and J by 2 bases, 8 bases remained unmatched. The CDR3 runs to 15 residues. Germline CDR1 and CDR2: SGHRS and YFSETQ. The sample comprised peripheral blood. This chain connects TRBV5-1 to TRBJ2-5; 7 bases are a match to TRBD1. The TCR sequence derives from a man over 45 with active COVID-19. The CDR3 spells CASSQGQTFQETQYF. Here the CDR3 DNA reads TGCGCCAGCAGCCAGGGACAGACCTTTCAAGAGACCCAGTACTTC.